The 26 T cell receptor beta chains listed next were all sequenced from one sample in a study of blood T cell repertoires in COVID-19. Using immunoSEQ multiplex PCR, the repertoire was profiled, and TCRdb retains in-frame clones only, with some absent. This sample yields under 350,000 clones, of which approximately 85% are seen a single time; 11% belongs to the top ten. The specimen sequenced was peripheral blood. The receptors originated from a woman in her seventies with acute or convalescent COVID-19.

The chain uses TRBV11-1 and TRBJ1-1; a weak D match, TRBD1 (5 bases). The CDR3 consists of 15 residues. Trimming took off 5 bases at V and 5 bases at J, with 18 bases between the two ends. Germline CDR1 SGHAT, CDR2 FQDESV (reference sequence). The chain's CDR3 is CASSARSGGETEAFF. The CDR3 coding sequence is TGTGCCAGCAGCGCCCGGTCGGGGGGAGAAACTGAAGCTTTCTTT.

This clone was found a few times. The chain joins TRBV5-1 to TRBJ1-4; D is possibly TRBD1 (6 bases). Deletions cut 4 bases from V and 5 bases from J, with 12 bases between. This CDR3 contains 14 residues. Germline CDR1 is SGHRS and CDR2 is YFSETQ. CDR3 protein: CASSPRDMNEKLFF. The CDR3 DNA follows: TGCGCCAGCAGCCCCCGGGACATGAATGAAAAACTGTTTTTT.

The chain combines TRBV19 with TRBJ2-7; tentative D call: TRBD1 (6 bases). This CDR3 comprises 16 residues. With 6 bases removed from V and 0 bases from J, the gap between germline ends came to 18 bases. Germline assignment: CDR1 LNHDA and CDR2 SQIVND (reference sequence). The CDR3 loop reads CASSNQGWESSYEQYF. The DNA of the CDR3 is TGTGCCAGTAGCAACCAGGGGTGGGAAAGCTCCTACGAGCAGTACTTC. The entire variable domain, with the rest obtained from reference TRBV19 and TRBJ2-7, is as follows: DGGITQSPKYLFRKEGQNVTLSCEQNLNHDAMYWYRQDPGQGLRLIYYSQIVNDFQKGDIAEGYSVSREKKESFPLTVTSAQKNPTAFYLCASSNQGWESSYEQYFGPGTRLTVT.

This chain's CDR3 is CAWSPRAGRAFF. Here the CDR3 DNA reads TGTGCCTGGAGCCCAAGGGCAGGGAGGGCTTTCTTT. The chain uses TRBV30 and TRBJ1-1; a weak D match, TRBD1 (5 bases). Looked up from germline, CDR1 is GTSNPN and CDR2 is SVGIG (reference sequence). The CDR3 is 12 amino acids. With 3 bases removed from V and 11 bases from J, the gap between germline ends came to 16 bases.

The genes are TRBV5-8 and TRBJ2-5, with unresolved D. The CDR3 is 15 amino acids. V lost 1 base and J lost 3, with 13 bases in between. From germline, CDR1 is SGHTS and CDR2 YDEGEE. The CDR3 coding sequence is TGTGCCAGCAGCTTGAGACGAGTACGGGAAGAGACCCAGTACTTC. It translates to CASSLRRVREETQYF.

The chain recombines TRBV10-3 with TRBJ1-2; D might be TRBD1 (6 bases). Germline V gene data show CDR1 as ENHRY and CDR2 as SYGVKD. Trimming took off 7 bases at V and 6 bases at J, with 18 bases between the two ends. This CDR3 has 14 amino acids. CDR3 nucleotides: TGTGCCATCACCGAGGGGGGGGGCGCGGATGGCTACACCTTC. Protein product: CAITEGGGADGYTF.

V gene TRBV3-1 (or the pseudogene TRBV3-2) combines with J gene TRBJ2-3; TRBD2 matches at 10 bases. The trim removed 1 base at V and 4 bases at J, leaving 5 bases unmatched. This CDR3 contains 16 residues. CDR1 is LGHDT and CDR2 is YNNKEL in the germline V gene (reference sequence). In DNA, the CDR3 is TGTGCCAGCAGCCAAGTGTTAGCGGGGGGCCCAGATACGCAGTATTTT. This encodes CASSQVLAGGPDTQYF.

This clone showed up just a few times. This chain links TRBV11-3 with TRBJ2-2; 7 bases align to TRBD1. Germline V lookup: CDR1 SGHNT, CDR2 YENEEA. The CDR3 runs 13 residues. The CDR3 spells CATRQGTTGELFF. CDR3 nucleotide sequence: TGTGCTACACGACAGGGTACCACCGGGGAGCTGTTTTTT.

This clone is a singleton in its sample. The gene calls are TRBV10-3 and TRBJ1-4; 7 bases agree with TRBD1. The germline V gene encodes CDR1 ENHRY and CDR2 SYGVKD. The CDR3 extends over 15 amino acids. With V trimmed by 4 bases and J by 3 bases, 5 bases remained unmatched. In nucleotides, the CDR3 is TGTGCCATCAGTGCAGGGGGTGCAGCTAATGAAAAACTGTTTTTT. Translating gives CAISAGGAANEKLFF.

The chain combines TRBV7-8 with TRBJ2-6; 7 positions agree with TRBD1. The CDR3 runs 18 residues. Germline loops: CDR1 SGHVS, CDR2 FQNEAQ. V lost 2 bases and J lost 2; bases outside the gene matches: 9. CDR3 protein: CASSLRRTGAPGANVLTF. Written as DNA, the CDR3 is TGTGCCAGCAGCTTACGTCGTACAGGGGCTCCTGGGGCCAACGTCCTGACTTTC.

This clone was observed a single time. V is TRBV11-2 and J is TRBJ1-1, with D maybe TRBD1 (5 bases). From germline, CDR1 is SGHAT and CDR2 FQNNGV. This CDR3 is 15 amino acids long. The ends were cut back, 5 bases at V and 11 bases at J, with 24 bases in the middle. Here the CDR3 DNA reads TGTGCCAGCAGCCGACCCGCCGGGACTGCCAGGGCGGCTTTCTTT. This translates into CASSRPAGTARAAFF. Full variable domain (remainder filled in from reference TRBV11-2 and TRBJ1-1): EAGVAQSPRYKIIEKRQSVAFWCNPISGHATLYWYQQILGQGPKLLIQFQNNGVVDDSQLPKDRFSAERLKGVDSTLKIQPAKLEDSAVYLCASSRPAGTARAAFFGQGTRLTVV.

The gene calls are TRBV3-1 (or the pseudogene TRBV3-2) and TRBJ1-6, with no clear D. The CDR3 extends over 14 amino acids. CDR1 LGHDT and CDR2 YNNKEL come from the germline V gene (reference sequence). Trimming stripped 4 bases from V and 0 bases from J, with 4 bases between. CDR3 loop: CASSLSSYNSPLHF. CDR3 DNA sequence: TGTGCCAGCAGCCTCAGCTCCTATAATTCACCCCTCCACTTT.

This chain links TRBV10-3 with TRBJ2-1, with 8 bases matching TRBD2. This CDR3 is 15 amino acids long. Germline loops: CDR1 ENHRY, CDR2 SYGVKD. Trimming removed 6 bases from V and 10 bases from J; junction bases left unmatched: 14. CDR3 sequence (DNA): TGTGCCATCAGCGGGAGTCCCGGGGGGGCCTGGGAGCAGTTCTTC. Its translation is CAISGSPGGAWEQFF.

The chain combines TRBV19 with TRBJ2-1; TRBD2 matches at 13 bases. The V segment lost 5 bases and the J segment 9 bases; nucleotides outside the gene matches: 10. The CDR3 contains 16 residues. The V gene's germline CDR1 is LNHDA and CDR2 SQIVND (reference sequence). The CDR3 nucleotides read TGTGCCAGTAGTGCCCTGACTAGCGGGGGGCTGGGTGAGCAGTTCTTC. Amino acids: CASSALTSGGLGEQFF.

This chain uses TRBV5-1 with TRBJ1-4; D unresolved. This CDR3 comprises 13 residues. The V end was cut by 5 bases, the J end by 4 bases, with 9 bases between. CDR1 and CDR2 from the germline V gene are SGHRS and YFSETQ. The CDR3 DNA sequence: TGCGCCAGCAGGTCAGGCAATAATGAAAAACTGTTTTTT. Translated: CASRSGNNEKLFF.

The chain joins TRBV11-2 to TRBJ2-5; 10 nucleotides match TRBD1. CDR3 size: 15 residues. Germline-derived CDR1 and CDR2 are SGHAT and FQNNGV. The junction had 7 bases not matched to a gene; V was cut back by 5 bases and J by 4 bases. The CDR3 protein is CASSPVRTGGETQYF. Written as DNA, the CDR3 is TGTGCCAGCAGCCCTGTCCGGACAGGGGGAGAGACCCAGTACTTC. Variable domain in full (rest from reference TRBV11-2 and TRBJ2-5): EAGVAQSPRYKIIEKRQSVAFWCNPISGHATLYWYQQILGQGPKLLIQFQNNGVVDDSQLPKDRFSAERLKGVDSTLKIQPAKLEDSAVYLCASSPVRTGGETQYFGPGTRLLVL.

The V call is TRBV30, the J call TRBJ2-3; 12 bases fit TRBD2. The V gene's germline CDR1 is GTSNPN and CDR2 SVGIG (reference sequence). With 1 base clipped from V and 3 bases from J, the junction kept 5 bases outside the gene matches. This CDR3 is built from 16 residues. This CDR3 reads CAWSEASGGATDTQYF. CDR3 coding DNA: TGTGCCTGGAGTGAGGCTAGCGGGGGGGCAACAGATACGCAGTATTTT.

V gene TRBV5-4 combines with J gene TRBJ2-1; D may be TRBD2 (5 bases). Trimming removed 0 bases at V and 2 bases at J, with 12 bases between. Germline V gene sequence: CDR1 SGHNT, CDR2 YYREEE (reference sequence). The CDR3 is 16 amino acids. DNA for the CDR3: TGTGCCAGCAGCTTGGCAGTCGGGGTCACCTACAATGAGCAGTTCTTC. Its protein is CASSLAVGVTYNEQFF.

The CDR3 nucleotides are TGTGCCAGCAGCTTAGGACAAGGCTACACCTTC. Its translation: CASSLGQGYTF. This sequence joins TRBV11-2 and TRBJ1-2; D ambiguous. Between the trimmed V and J ends, which lost 1 base and 8 bases, there was a span of 5 bases. The length of the CDR3 is 11 residues. Germline CDR1 reads SGHAT; CDR2 reads FQNNGV.

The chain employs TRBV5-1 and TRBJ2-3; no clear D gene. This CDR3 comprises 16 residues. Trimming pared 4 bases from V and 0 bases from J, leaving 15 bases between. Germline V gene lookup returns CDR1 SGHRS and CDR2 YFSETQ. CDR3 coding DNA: TGCGCCAGCAGCCCGGGTTCGAGAGCTAGCACAGATACGCAGTATTTT. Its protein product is CASSPGSRASTDTQYF.

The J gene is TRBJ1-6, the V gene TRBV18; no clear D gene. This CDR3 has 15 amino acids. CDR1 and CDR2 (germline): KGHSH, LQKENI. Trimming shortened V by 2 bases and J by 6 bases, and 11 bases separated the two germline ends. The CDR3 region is CASSPNSPFNSPLHF. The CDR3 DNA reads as TGTGCCAGCTCACCAAATTCCCCGTTTAATTCACCCCTCCACTTT.

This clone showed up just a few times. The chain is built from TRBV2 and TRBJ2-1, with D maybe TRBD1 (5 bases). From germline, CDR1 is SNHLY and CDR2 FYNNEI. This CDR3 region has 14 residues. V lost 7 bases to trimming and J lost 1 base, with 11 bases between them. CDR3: CASTKGQSYNEQFF. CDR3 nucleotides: TGTGCCAGCACCAAAGGACAATCCTACAATGAGCAGTTCTTC.

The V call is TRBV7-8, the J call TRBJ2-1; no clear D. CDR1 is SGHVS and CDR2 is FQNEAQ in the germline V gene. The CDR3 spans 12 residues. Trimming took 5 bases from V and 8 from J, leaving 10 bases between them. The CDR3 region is CASSLLVHEQFF. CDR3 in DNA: TGTGCCAGCAGCCTTCTAGTCCATGAGCAGTTCTTC.

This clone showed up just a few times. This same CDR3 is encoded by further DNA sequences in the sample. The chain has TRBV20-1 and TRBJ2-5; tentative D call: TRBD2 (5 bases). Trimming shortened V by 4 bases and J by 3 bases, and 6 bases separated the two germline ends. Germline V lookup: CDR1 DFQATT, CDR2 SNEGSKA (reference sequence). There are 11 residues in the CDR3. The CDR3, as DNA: TGCAGTGCTATGAGGGAAGAGACCCAGTACTTC. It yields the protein CSAMREETQYF.

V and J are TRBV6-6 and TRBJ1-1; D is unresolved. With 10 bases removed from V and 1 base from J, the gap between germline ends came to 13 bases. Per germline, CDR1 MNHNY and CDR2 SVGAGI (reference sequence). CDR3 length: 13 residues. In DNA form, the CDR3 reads TGTGCCACATCCCAAGGAGGGAACACTGAAGCTTTCTTT. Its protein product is CATSQGGNTEAFF.

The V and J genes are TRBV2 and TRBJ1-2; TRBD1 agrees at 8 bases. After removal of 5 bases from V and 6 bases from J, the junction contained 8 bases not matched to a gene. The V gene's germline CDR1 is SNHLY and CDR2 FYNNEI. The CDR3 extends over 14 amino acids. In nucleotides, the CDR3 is TGTGCCAGCAGTACCCAGGGGGCGCACAATGGCTACACCTTC. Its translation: CASSTQGAHNGYTF.